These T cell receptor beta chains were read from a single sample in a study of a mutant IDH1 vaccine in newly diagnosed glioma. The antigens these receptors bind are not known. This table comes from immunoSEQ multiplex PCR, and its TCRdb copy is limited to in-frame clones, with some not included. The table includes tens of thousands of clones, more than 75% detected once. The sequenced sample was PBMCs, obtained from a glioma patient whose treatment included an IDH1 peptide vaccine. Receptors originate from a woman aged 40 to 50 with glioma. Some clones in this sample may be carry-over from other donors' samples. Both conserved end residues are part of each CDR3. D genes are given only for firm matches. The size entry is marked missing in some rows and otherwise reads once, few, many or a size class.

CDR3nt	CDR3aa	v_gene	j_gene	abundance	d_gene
TGTGCCTGGAGTGTGGATTCACCCCTCCACTTT	CAWSVDSPLHF	TRBV30	TRBJ1-6	few	NA
TGTGCCATCCCCGACCCCCGAGGGTACGAGCAGTACTTC	CAIPDPRGYEQYF	TRBV19	TRBJ2-7	NA	NA
TGTGCCAGCAGCCCCAGACCCCGGGAGCTGTTTTTT	CASSPRPRELFF	TRBV9	TRBJ2-2	NA	NA
TGTGCCAGCAGCGTACATAAGACGGGGAATATTGGGGACACTGAAGCTTTCTTT	CASSVHKTGNIGDTEAFF	TRBV9	TRBJ1-1	once	NA
TGTGCCAGCAGCTCATCCGGGACCGGGCTTAATGAAAAACTGTTTTTT	CASSSSGTGLNEKLFF	TRBV5-6	TRBJ1-4	NA	NA
TGTGCCTGGAGGGGGACACCCATTGTAACGCTGTTTTTT	CAWRGTPIVTLFF	TRBV30	TRBJ2-2	few	NA
TGTGCCTGGAGCGTCCGACTGACAGATACGCAGTATTTT	CAWSVRLTDTQYF	TRBV30	TRBJ2-3	NA	NA
TGTGCCAGCAGATTGACGGAATACAGAGGTGGCTACACCTTC	CASRLTEYRGGYTF	TRBV9	TRBJ1-2	NA	NA
TGTGCCAGCAGAGCGGACAGGAGTGATACGCAGTATTTT	CASRADRSDTQYF	TRBV7-9	TRBJ2-3	NA	TRBD1
TGCGCCAGCAGCCAGTGGGAAGATACGCAGTATTTT	CASSQWEDTQYF	TRBV4-1	TRBJ2-3	NA	NA